Below, one TCR beta chain is given with its context. The entry originates in a study of blood T cell repertoires in COVID-19. Measured with immunoSEQ multiplex PCR; TCRdb has only the in-frame clones, and not every one. In the table there are 95,000 to 130,000 clones, approximately 87% of which are singletons. This CDR3 is 14 amino acids long. Trimming removed 5 bases from V and 6 bases from J, with 15 bases in between. Germline V gives CDR1 MNHEY, CDR2 SVGAGI. This receptor was obtained from a man aged 25-40 years with acute or convalescent COVID-19. This chain uses TRBV6-5 with TRBJ2-3; a weak D match, TRBD2 (6 bases). Sequencing was performed on peripheral blood. The DNA for the CDR3 is TGTGCCAGCAGTCCGAAGACTAGAAGTGATACGCAGTATTTT. Translating it yields CASSPKTRSDTQYF.